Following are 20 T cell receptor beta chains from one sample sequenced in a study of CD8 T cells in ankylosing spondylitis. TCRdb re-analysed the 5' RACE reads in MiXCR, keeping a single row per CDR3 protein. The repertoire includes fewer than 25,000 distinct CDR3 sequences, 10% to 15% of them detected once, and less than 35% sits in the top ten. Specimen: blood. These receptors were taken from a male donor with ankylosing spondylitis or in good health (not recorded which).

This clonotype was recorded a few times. CDR3: CASSPIDRPRNTEAFF. In DNA, the CDR3 is TGTGCCAGCAGCCCTATAGACAGGCCCAGAAACACTGAAGCTTTCTTT. The chain is built from TRBV3-1 and TRBJ1-1; a possible D gene is TRBD1 (6 bases). Trimming cost V 4 bases and J 2 bases, with 17 bases left between them. Germline-derived CDR1 and CDR2 are LGHDT and YNNKEL (reference sequence). CDR3 length: 16 amino acids.

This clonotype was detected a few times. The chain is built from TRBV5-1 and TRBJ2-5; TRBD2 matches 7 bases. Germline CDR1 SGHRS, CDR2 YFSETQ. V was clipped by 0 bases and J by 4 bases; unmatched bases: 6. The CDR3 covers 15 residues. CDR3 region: CASSLGDYYRETQYF. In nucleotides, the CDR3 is TGCGCCAGCAGCTTGGGGGACTACTACCGAGAGACCCAGTACTTC.

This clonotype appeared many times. CDR3 amino acids: CASSNRAANEKLFF. Written as DNA, the CDR3 is TGCGCCAGCAGCAATAGGGCGGCTAATGAAAAACTGTTTTTT. The rearrangement uses TRBV4-3 and TRBJ1-4; D unclear. The CDR3 is 14 amino acids. Germline-derived CDR1 and CDR2 are LGHNA and YSLEER. The V end lost 5 bases, the J end lost 3 bases, and 10 bases lay between the germline ends.

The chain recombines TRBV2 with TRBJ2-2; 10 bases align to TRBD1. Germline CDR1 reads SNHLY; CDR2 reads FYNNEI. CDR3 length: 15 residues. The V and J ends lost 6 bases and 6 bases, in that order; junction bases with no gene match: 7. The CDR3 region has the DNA TGTGCCAGCAGGACAGGGGGCGCGGACTCCGGGGAGCTGTTTTTT. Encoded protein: CASRTGGADSGELFF.

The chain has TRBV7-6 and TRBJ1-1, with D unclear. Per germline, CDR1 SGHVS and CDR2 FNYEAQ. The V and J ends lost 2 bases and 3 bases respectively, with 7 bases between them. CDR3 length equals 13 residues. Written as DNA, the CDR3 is TGTGCCAGCAGCTTAATCGGGGACACTGAAGCTTTCTTT. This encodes CASSLIGDTEAFF. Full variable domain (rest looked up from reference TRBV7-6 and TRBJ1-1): GAGVSQSPRYKVTKRGQDVALRCDPISGHVSLYWYRQALGQGPEFLTYFNYEAQQDKSGLPNDRFSAERPEGSISTLTIQRTEQRDSAMYRCASSLIGDTEAFFGQGTRLTVV.

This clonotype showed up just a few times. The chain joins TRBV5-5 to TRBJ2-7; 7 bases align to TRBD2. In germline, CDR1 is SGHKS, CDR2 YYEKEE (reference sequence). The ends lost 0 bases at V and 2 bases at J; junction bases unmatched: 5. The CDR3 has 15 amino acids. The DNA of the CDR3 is TGTGCCAGCAGCTTGGCCTTAGGGACTACCTACGAGCAGTACTTC. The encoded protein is CASSLALGTTYEQYF.

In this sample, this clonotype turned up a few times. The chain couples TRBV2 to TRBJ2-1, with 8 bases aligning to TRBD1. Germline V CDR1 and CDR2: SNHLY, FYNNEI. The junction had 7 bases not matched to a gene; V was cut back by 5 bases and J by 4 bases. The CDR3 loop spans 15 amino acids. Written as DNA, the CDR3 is TGTGCCAGCAGTTTACCAGGGGGCCTTTACAATGAGCAGTTCTTC. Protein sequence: CASSLPGGLYNEQFF.

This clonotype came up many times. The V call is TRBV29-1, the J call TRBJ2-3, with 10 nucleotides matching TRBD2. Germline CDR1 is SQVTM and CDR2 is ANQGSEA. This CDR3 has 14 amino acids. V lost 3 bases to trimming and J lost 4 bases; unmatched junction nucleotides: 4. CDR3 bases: TGCAGCGTTGACCTAGCGGGAGTCCCAGATACGCAGTATTTT. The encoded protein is CSVDLAGVPDTQYF.

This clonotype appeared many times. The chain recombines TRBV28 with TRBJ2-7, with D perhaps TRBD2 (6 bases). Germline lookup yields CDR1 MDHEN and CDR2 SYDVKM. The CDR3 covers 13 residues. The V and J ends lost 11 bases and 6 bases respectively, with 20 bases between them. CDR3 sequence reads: CAGSGTGAFEQYF. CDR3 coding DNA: TGTGCCGGGTCCGGGACGGGAGCTTTCGAGCAGTACTTC.

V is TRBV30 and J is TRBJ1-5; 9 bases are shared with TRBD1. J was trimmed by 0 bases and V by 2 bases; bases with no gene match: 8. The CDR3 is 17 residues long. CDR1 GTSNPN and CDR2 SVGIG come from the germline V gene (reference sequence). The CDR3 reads CAWSPDRGPSSNQPQHF. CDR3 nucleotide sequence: TGTGCCTGGAGTCCGGACAGGGGTCCTTCTAGCAATCAGCCCCAGCATTTT.

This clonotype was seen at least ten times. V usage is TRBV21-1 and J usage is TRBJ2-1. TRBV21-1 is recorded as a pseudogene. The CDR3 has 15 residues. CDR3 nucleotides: TGTGCCAGCAGCAAAGTGGGATTCGTCCACAATGAGCAGTTCTTC. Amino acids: CASSKVGFVHNEQFF.

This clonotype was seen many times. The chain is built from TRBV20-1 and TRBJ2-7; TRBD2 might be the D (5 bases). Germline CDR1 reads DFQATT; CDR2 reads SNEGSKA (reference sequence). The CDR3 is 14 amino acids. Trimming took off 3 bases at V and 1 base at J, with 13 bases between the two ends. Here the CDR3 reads CSASDGRRSYEQYV. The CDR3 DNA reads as TGCAGTGCTAGTGATGGGCGGAGGTCCTACGAGCAGTACGTC.

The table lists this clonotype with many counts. CDR3 DNA: TGTGCCAGCAGTTTCGCGGGAGCTCAGACCCAGTACTTC. Protein sequence: CASSFAGAQTQYF. The rearrangement links TRBV12-3 or TRBV12-4 to TRBJ2-5; 7 nucleotides agree with TRBD2. V lost 3 bases to trimming and J lost 6 bases; unmatched junction nucleotides: 4. The length of the CDR3 is 13 residues.

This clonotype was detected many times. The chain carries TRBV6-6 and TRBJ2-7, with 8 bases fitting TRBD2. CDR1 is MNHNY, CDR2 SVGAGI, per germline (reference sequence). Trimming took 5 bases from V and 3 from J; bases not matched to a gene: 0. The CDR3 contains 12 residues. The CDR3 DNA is TGTGCCAGCAGTCGGGAGGGCTACGAGCAGTACTTC. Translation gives CASSREGYEQYF.

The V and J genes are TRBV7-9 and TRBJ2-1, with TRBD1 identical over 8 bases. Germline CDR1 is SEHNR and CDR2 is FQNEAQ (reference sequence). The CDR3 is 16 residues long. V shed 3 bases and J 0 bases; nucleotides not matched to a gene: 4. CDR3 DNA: TGTGCCAGCAGCTTCCTTACAGGGGGCTCCTACAATGAGCAGTTCTTC. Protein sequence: CASSFLTGGSYNEQFF.

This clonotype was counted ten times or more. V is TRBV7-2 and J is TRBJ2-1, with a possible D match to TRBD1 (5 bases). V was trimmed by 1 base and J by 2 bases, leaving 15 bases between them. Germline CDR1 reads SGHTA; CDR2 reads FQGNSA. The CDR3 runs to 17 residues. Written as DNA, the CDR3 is TGTGCCAGCAGCTTAGTTGCGGCAGGGATCGCCTACAATGAGCAGTTCTTC. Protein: CASSLVAAGIAYNEQFF.

CDR3 sequence reads: CATIDRSSPVEEAFF. The CDR3 DNA follows: TGTGCCACGATAGATAGGTCGTCCCCCGTAGAGGAAGCTTTCTTT. The chain combines TRBV10-3 with TRBJ1-1; D gene uncertain. From germline, CDR1 is ENHRY and CDR2 SYGVKD. Trimming pared 10 bases from V and 8 bases from J, leaving 26 bases between. This CDR3 is built from 15 residues.

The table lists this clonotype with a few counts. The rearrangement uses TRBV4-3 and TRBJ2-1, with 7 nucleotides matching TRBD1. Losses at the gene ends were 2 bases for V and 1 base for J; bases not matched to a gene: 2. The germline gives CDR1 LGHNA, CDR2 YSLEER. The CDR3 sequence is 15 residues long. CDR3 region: CASSQRTGSYNEQFF. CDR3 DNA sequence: TGCGCCAGCAGCCAAAGGACAGGATCCTACAATGAGCAGTTCTTC.

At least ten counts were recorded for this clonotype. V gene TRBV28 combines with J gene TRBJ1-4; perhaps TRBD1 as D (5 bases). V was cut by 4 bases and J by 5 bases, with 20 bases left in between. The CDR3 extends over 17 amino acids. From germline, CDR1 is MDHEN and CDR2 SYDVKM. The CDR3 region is CASSYPGLRGLNEKLFF. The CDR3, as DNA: TGTGCCAGCAGTTACCCAGGTTTGAGGGGTCTGAATGAAAAACTGTTTTTT.

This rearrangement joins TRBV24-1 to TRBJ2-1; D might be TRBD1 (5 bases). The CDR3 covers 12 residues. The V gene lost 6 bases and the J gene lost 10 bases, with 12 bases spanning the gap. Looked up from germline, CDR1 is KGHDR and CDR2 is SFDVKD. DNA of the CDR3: TGTGCCACCAGTAGGGGTGACCCAGAGCAGTTCTTC. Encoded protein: CATSRGDPEQFF.